The 9 T cell receptor beta chains reported below all come from one sample, sequenced in a study of T cells in localized non-small cell lung cancer. Assay: immunoSEQ multiplex PCR; the TCRdb copy retains only in-frame clones and omits some. Here the sample spans tens of thousands of clones, roughly 83% being singletons. The sequencing used PBMCs, collected before any cancer treatment. The receptors originated from a man between 40 and 69 years old with stage II lung adenocarcinoma.

This clone occurred a few times. The rearrangement uses TRBV7-6 and TRBJ2-3; possible D gene TRBD2, 6 bases. Germline V gene lookup returns CDR1 SGHVS and CDR2 FNYEAQ. Between the trimmed V and J ends, which lost 5 bases and 3 bases, there was a span of 21 bases. The CDR3 loop spans 17 amino acids. In DNA form, the CDR3 reads TGTGCCAGCAGCGCTCCAGTGTGGAGGGCTAAAACAGATACGCAGTATTTT. It is translated as CASSAPVWRAKTDTQYF.

This chain joins TRBV6-5 and TRBJ2-7, with D tentatively TRBD1 (6 bases). The V end lost 7 bases, the J end lost 3 bases, and 13 bases lay between the germline ends. This CDR3 is 13 amino acids long. The germline CDR1 and CDR2 sequences are MNHEY and SVGAGI. The CDR3 spells CASTNRDNYEQYF. The CDR3 nucleotides are TGTGCCAGCACCAACCGGGACAACTACGAGCAGTACTTC.

The chain combines TRBV7-9 with TRBJ2-7; TRBD1 matches 7 bases. The V gene end was trimmed by 0 bases and the J gene end by 7 bases; junction bases not matched to a gene: 9. The CDR3 covers 15 residues. Germline assignment: CDR1 SEHNR and CDR2 FQNEAQ (reference sequence). CDR3 amino acids: CASSLAKSTGEEQYF. CDR3 DNA: TGTGCCAGCAGCTTAGCTAAATCAACAGGGGAAGAGCAGTACTTC.

The chain links TRBV6-6 to TRBJ1-5; D may be TRBD1 (5 bases). Trimming cost V 3 bases and J 4 bases, with 10 bases left between them. Germline loops: CDR1 MNHNY, CDR2 SVGAGI (reference sequence). CDR3 length: 14 amino acids. DNA for the CDR3: TGTGCCAGCAGTTATGAAGACAGAAATCAGCCCCAGCATTTT. This gives the protein CASSYEDRNQPQHF.

J is TRBJ2-4 and V is TRBV6-5; D is undetermined. The CDR3 spans 13 residues. Trimming took off 6 bases at V and 2 bases at J, with 8 bases between the two ends. Germline values: CDR1 MNHEY, CDR2 SVGAGI. The CDR3 sequence is CASSLTTKNIQYF. Written as DNA, the CDR3 is TGTGCCAGCAGCCTCACTACCAAAAACATTCAGTACTTC.

The chain has TRBV7-9 and TRBJ2-1; D gene ambiguous. Per germline, CDR1 SEHNR and CDR2 FQNEAQ (reference sequence). V was clipped by 2 bases and J by 7 bases, with 6 bases between them. The CDR3 runs to 12 residues. CDR3 DNA sequence: TGTGCCAGCAGCTTACGTCCGAATGAGCAGTTCTTC. This gives the protein CASSLRPNEQFF.

The chain uses TRBV27 and TRBJ1-2, with a weak D call TRBD1 (6 bases). Trimming cost V 5 bases and J 6 bases, with 22 bases left between them. In germline, CDR1 is MNHEY, CDR2 SMNVEV (reference sequence). The CDR3 covers 16 residues. The CDR3 nucleotides are TGTGCCAGCAGTCTAGGGTGGGGGGGCATCTTAGATGGCTACACCTTC. It codes for CASSLGWGGILDGYTF.

The V and J genes are TRBV7-6 and TRBJ1-1; 8 bases fit TRBD1. V dropped 2 bases and J dropped 1; count of bases not matched to a gene: 6. The CDR3 extends over 16 amino acids. CDR1 is SGHVS, CDR2 FNYEAQ, per germline. In DNA form, the CDR3 reads TGTGCCAGCAGCTTATCTTTAGGGACAGGGAACACTGAAGCTTTCTTT. Translating gives CASSLSLGTGNTEAFF.

The chain recombines TRBV9 with TRBJ1-2; 8 bases align to TRBD1. V trimming: 4 bases; J trimming: 4 bases; junction bases outside the gene matches: 6. The germline V gene encodes CDR1 SGDLS and CDR2 YYNGEE. CDR3 length: 14 residues. The CDR3 DNA sequence: TGTGCCAGCAGCTCTACAGGGGGGATCTATGGCTACACCTTC. The encoded protein is CASSSTGGIYGYTF.